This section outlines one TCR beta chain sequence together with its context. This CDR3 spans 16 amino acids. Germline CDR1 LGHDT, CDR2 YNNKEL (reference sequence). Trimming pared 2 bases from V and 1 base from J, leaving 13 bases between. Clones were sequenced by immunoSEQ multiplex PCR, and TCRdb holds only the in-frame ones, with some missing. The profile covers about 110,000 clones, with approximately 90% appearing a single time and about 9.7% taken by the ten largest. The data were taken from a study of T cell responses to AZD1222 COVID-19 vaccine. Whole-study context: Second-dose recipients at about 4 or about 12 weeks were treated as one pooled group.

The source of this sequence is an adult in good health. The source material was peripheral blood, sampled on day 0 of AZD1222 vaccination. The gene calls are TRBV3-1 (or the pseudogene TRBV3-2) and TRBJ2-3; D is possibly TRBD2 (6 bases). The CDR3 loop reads CASSQRRGVGTDTQYF. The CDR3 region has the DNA TGTGCCAGCAGCCAAAGGCGGGGAGTGGGCACAGATACGCAGTATTTT.